Listed below are T cell receptor beta chains from one sample, sequenced in a study of CD8 T cells in Susac syndrome. TCRdb analysed the immunoSEQ multiplex PCR reads with MiXCR anew, one entry per CDR3 protein. The sample shows some 140,000 distinct CDR3 sequences, around 93% of them seen only once. Sequenced sample: CD8+ T cells from PBMCs. The receptors shown here come from a human donor with Susac syndrome. Both conserved end residues are part of each CDR3. A D gene is named only where the DNA matches it firmly. The listing skips clone size in some rows; elsewhere it reads once, few, many or a size class.

TRBV6-5,TRBJ2-1,15,NA,NA,TGTGCCAGCACCCTTACTTCTGGCTCCTACAATGAGCAGTTCTTC,CASTLTSGSYNEQFF
TRBV20-1,TRBJ1-2,9,NA,NA,TGCAGTGCTAATTATGGCTACACCTTC,CSANYGYTF
TRBV19,TRBJ2-1,15,NA,NA,TGTGCCAGTAGTATAGCGTCAGGGACCTACAATGAGCAGTTCTTC,CASSIASGTYNEQFF
TRBV20-1,TRBJ2-2,16,TRBD2,NA,TGCAGTGCTAGGTTAGCGGGAGACGGGGACACCGGGGAGCTGTTTTTT,CSARLAGDGDTGELFF
TRBV2,TRBJ2-3,11,TRBD2,NA,TGTGCCAGACTAGCGCCAGATACGCAGTATTTT,CARLAPDTQYF
TRBV4-1,TRBJ1-1,14,NA,NA,TGCGCCAGCAGCCCGCAGGTGGCGGGAACTGAAGCTTTCTTT,CASSPQVAGTEAFF
TRBV3-1,TRBJ2-3,18,TRBD2,NA,TGTGCCAGCAGCCAAGAAGCGGGAGGGACCTATGCGGCAGATACGCAGTATTTT,CASSQEAGGTYAADTQYF
TRBV14,TRBJ2-7,15,NA,NA,TGTGCCAGCAGCCAAGGAGGCGGGTTCTCCTACGAGCAGTACTTC,CASSQGGGFSYEQYF
TRBV2,TRBJ2-2,15,TRBD2,NA,TGTGCCAGCAGTCCCGGGAGGTCGAACACCGGGGAGCTGTTTTTT,CASSPGRSNTGELFF
TRBV7-9,TRBJ2-7,15,NA,NA,TGTGCCAGCAGTTCGGGCCTGACCGAGGGCCACGAGCAGTACTTC,CASSSGLTEGHEQYF
TRBV6-5,TRBJ2-1,16,NA,NA,TGTGCCAGCAGTTACTCGAGTGGGGCCTTTTACAATGAGCAGTTCTTC,CASSYSSGAFYNEQFF
TRBV6-2/TRBV6-3,TRBJ2-4,13,NA,NA,TGTGCCAGCAGTTATGGACGGGGAAACATTCAGTACTTC,CASSYGRGNIQYF
TRBV9,TRBJ2-1,16,NA,NA,TGTGCCAGCAGCGCGGCCGGGGGCGGTCCCTACAATGAGCAGTTCTTC,CASSAAGGGPYNEQFF
TRBV29-1,TRBJ1-2,15,NA,NA,TGCAGCGCTGACAGACAGGCACAATTTAACTATGGCTACACCTTC,CSADRQAQFNYGYTF
TRBV29-1,TRBJ2-7,13,TRBD2,NA,TGCAGCGTTTCCGGGGGGTCCTCCTACGAGCAGTACTTC,CSVSGGSSYEQYF
TRBV6-5,TRBJ2-1,15,TRBD2,NA,TGTGCCAGCAGTTATGCACTAGCGGATTACAATGAGCAGTTCTTC,CASSYALADYNEQFF
TRBV4-1,TRBJ1-5,14,NA,NA,TGCGCCAGCAGCCAAGGTCCTGGAGGTCAGCCCCAGCATTTT,CASSQGPGGQPQHF
TRBV20-1,TRBJ2-1,12,NA,once,TGCAGTGCTAGAGCCTATCTCGATGAGCAGTTCTTC,CSARAYLDEQFF
TRBV5-1,TRBJ2-7,15,TRBD1,NA,TGCGCCAGCAGCTCTGGACAGGGGATCTCCTACGAGCAGTACTTC,CASSSGQGISYEQYF
TRBV5-1,TRBJ2-6,20,TRBD1,NA,TGCGCCAGCAGCTTGTTCGGTGTGGGACAGGGCTCCTCTGGGGCCAACGTCCTGACTTTC,CASSLFGVGQGSSGANVLTF
TRBV10-2,TRBJ1-2,13,NA,NA,TGCGCCAGCAGTGAGGGCCGTCCGGAAGGCTACACCTTC,CASSEGRPEGYTF
TRBV7-9,TRBJ2-1,16,TRBD2,once,TGTGCCAGCAGCGGGGCGGGAGGGCCTCGGTACAATGAGCAGTTCTTC,CASSGAGGPRYNEQFF
TRBV4-1,TRBJ1-2,18,NA,NA,TGCGCCAGCAGCCAACAAGACCCACCCCTGCCCATGATGACTGGCTACACCTTC,CASSQQDPPLPMMTGYTF
TRBV29-1,TRBJ2-5,16,NA,NA,TGCAGCGTTGAAGATGGGAAGGACAGCCATCAAGAGACCCAGTACTTC,CSVEDGKDSHQETQYF
TRBV9,TRBJ2-3,14,TRBD1,NA,TGTGCCAGCAACCTGGTAGGGGGCGAGGATACGCAGTATTTT,CASNLVGGEDTQYF
TRBV28,TRBJ2-5,13,NA,NA,TGTGCCAGCAGCGGTGGGGCGGAAGAGACCCAGTACTTC,CASSGGAEETQYF
TRBV20-1,TRBJ2-7,15,TRBD1,few,TGCAGTGCTAGAGATGTCAGGGGGCCCGCCTACGAGCAGTACTTC,CSARDVRGPAYEQYF
TRBV3-1,TRBJ2-1,18,TRBD2,NA,TGTGCCAGCAGCCGGGCGGTAGCGGGAGCCCCAGGTTACAATGAGCAGTTCTTC,CASSRAVAGAPGYNEQFF
TRBV2,TRBJ2-3,13,NA,NA,TGTGCCAGCAGTTACCGGCCTGGAGATACGCAGTATTTT,CASSYRPGDTQYF
TRBV5-1,TRBJ2-3,16,NA,NA,TGCGCCAGCAGTGTAGGATTAGCCCCCCGAACGGATACGCAGTATTTT,CASSVGLAPRTDTQYF
TRBV27,TRBJ1-5,14,NA,NA,TGTGCCAGCAGTTCAGGGGAAGGCAATCAGCCCCAGCATTTT,CASSSGEGNQPQHF
TRBV18,TRBJ2-3,12,NA,few,TGTGCCAGCTCCACGAGCGCAGATACGCAGTATTTT,CASSTSADTQYF
TRBV18,TRBJ1-1,13,NA,NA,TGTGCCAGCTCACTCCGAATATGGACTGAAGCTTTCTTT,CASSLRIWTEAFF
TRBV12-5,TRBJ2-5,11,NA,few,TGTGCTAGTCAGACCAGAGAGACCCAGTACTTC,CASQTRETQYF
TRBV10-3,TRBJ2-7,14,TRBD1,once,TGTGCCATCAGTGACCAACGGGACAGTTACGAGCAGTACTTC,CAISDQRDSYEQYF
TRBV18,TRBJ2-5,14,TRBD2,NA,TGTGCCAGCTCACCGATGGCTAGCGGGCCCGGTCAGTACTTC,CASSPMASGPGQYF
TRBV27,TRBJ2-3,15,NA,NA,TGTGCCAGCAGAGAGTCCGTTAACCCCACAGATACGCAGTATTTT,CASRESVNPTDTQYF
TRBV25-1,TRBJ1-2,15,TRBD1,NA,TGTGCCAGCAGCAAAACGACAGGGAAGAGCTATGGCTACACCTTC,CASSKTTGKSYGYTF
TRBV7-2,TRBJ2-7,12,NA,NA,TGTGCCAGCAGCTTAGTTGTATACGAGCAGTACTTC,CASSLVVYEQYF
TRBV13,TRBJ2-4,16,TRBD1,NA,TGTGCCAGCAGCTTAAGACAGGGGGGATCCAAAAACATTCAGTACTTC,CASSLRQGGSKNIQYF
TRBV4-1,TRBJ2-3,12,NA,once,TGCGCCAGCAGCCTCCGGGGAGATACGCAGTATTTT,CASSLRGDTQYF
TRBV20-1,TRBJ2-3,14,NA,NA,TGCAGTGCTAGTCACTCCCAGGTTCTGGATACGCAGTATTTT,CSASHSQVLDTQYF
TRBV7-2,TRBJ2-7,19,TRBD2,once,TGTGCCAGCAGCTTTCGGAAACAGCCGGGACTAGCGTATTCCTACGAGCAGTACTTC,CASSFRKQPGLAYSYEQYF
TRBV6-1,TRBJ1-5,13,NA,NA,TGTGCCAGCAGTGAAGCCCGGGATCAGCCCCAGCATTTT,CASSEARDQPQHF
TRBV5-1,TRBJ2-5,17,TRBD2,NA,TGCGCCAGCAGCGAGGGACTAGCGGGCTGGCTCCAAGAGACCCAGTACTTC,CASSEGLAGWLQETQYF
TRBV27,TRBJ2-2,13,NA,NA,TGTGCCAGCAGTTTTAGGGGGGCCGGGGAGCTGTTTTTT,CASSFRGAGELFF
TRBV29-1,TRBJ2-2,15,TRBD1,NA,TGCAGCGTCGTGTCAGGGACAGGGGACACCGGGGAGCTGTTTTTT,CSVVSGTGDTGELFF
TRBV9,TRBJ2-7,13,NA,NA,TGTGCCAGCAGCGTCGGGGAATCCTACGAGCAGTACTTC,CASSVGESYEQYF
TRBV28,TRBJ1-2,18,TRBD1,NA,TGTGCCAGCAGTTACCTCCGGGACAGGGCGATTCCAAACTATGGCTACACCTTC,CASSYLRDRAIPNYGYTF
TRBV24-1,TRBJ2-1,16,TRBD2,NA,TGTGCCACCAGTGAATCAATAGCGGGCCACTACAATGAGCAGTTCTTC,CATSESIAGHYNEQFF
TRBV10-3,TRBJ2-1,13,TRBD2,NA,TGTGCCATCTTGTGGGAGGGAACCAATGAGCAGTTCTTC,CAILWEGTNEQFF